This T cell receptor beta chain was sequenced for a study of control samples from healthy donors and cancer patients. Libraries were prepared by immunoSEQ multiplex PCR; TCRdb keeps only in-frame clonotypes and omits some of them. The repertoire has about 160,000 clones, over 95% of them found once; the top ten carry just over 1%. The clonotype was recovered from a woman aged 25 to 39 in good health. Sequences were obtained from blood.

CDR3 sequence reads: CASSSLRGSIIAGNQPQHF. CDR3 bases: TGTGCCAGCAGCTCCCTTCGGGGCAGCATTATAGCGGGCAATCAGCCCCAGCATTTT. The rearrangement links TRBV7-8 to TRBJ1-5; tentatively, D is TRBD1 (5 bases). Trimming pared 4 bases from V and 2 bases from J, leaving 24 bases between. This CDR3 spans 19 amino acids. The germline CDR1 and CDR2 sequences are SGHVS and FQNEAQ.